This T cell receptor beta chain was captured in a study of T cells after posttransplantation cyclophosphamide. TCRdb's table, derived via immunoSEQ multiplex PCR, lists solely in-frame clones and lacks some. The data list thousands of clones, none observed once; under 30% falls to the top ten. By share, this clone ranks as medium-sized. The antigen is unknown. Study-level points and caveats: Donor-recipient repertoire similarity was low at 1-2 months, rising over year one. Recipient CMV seropositivity and CMV reactivation strongly tracked TRB clonality. Skin or GI-infiltrating T cells shared few TRB sequences with blood.

Cyclophosphamide on days +3 and +4 followed busulfan-fludarabine conditioning and a marrow graft. The sequencing here drew on PBMCs, taken 350 to 400 days after allogeneic stem cell transplant with posttransplant cyclophosphamide. This receptor was obtained from a male patient aged 60-70 years who received an allogeneic stem cell transplant from a related donor, was CMV-positive, and had acute GVHD only. Some of the T cells might come from the graft donor.

This CDR3 is CASSLGTGAGGTDTQYF. In DNA form, the CDR3 reads TGTGCCAGCAGCTTGGGGACAGGGGCCGGAGGTACAGATACGCAGTATTTT. The V gene is TRBV11-2, the J gene TRBJ2-3, with 10 bases identical to TRBD1. Germline loops: CDR1 SGHAT, CDR2 FQNNGV. The CDR3 length is 17 residues. V was clipped by 3 bases and J by 3 bases; unmatched bases: 9.